This T cell receptor beta chain was sequenced for a study of T cells in Graves' hyperthyroidism and ophthalmopathy. Aged 18 to 65, the patients had hyperthyroidism that was newly diagnosed and had lasted under 2 months. From RNA transcripts, TCR beta CDR3 regions were amplified. RT-PCR in the first round (using the HTBI primer set) targeted the TCR CDR3. TCRdb re-derived calls from the multiplex PCR reads in MiXCR, one entry per CDR3 protein. The sample lists some 500,000 distinct CDR3 sequences, under 15% occurring once. The CDR3 spans 14 residues. The V and J ends lost 5 bases and 3 bases respectively, with 11 bases between them. The germline V gene encodes CDR1 LGHNT and CDR2 FRNRAP.

Sequencing used blood. The chain combines TRBV12-5 with TRBJ1-5; weak D call: TRBD1 (5 bases). The clonotype was recovered from a woman aged 18-29 years with Graves' hyperthyroidism. For the CDR3, the DNA is TGTGCTAGTGGTCCCGGGGACGTCAATCAGCCCCAGCATTTT. It specifies CASGPGDVNQPQHF.